Given below is one TCR beta chain in context. Its antigen is unidentified. These data originate in a study of OX40 agonist ivuxolimab in advanced cancers. The study's findings and limits: Among T cells, CD8+ cells averaged more expanded clones than CD4+ cells.

Trimming left V 3 bases short and J 0 bases short, with 9 bases between. Germline-derived CDR1 and CDR2 are ENHRY and SYGVKD. The CDR3 contains 15 residues. Profiling relied on immunoSEQ multiplex PCR, and the TCRdb table lists in-frame clones only, not all of them. The repertoire holds about 48,000 clones, with 84% as singletons. The chain combines TRBV10-3 with TRBJ2-1, with D unclear. The material was CD4+ or CD8+ T cells sorted from blood, obtained in a trial of the OX40 agonist ivuxolimab. The TCR was taken from an adult with an advanced solid tumor such as melanoma, head and neck, liver or kidney cancer. The CDR3 sequence: CAISDATTSYNEQFF. The CDR3 nucleotides are TGTGCCATCAGTGATGCTACCACCTCCTACAATGAGCAGTTCTTC.